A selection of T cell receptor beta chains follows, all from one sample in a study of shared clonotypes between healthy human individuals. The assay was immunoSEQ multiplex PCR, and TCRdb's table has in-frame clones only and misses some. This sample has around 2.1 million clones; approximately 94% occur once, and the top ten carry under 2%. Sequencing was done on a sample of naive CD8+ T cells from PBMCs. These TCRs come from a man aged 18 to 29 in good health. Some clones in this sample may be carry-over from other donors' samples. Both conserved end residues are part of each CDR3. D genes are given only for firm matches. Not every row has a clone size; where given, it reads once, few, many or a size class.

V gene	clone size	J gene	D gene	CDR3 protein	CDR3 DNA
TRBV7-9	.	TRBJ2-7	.	CASSPQDSNSYEQYF	TGTGCCAGCAGCCCCCAGGACAGCAACTCCTACGAGCAGTACTTC
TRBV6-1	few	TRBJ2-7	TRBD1	CASSVGQSSYEQYF	TGTGCCAGCAGTGTGGGACAGAGCTCCTACGAGCAGTACTTC
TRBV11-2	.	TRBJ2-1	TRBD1	CASSRRLGQGFYNEQFF	TGTGCCAGCAGCCGAAGACTGGGACAGGGTTTCTACAATGAGCAGTTCTTC
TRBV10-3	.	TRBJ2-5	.	CAISSLNRLETQYF	TGTGCCATCAGCTCTTTAAACAGACTAGAGACCCAGTACTTC
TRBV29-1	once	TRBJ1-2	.	CSVEDPGDYGYTF	TGCAGCGTTGAAGATCCGGGTGACTATGGCTACACCTTC
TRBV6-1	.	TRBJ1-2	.	CASSERVGDYGYTF	TGTGCCAGCAGTGAACGGGTGGGAGACTATGGCTACACCTTC
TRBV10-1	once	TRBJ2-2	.	CASSEWADANTGELFF	TGCGCCAGCAGTGAGTGGGCGGACGCGAACACCGGGGAGCTGTTTTTT
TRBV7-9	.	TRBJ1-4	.	CASSLSGGTEKLFF	TGTGCCAGCAGCCTGTCCGGGGGCACTGAAAAACTGTTTTTT
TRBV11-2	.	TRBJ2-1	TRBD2	CASSFLAWREEYNEQFF	TGTGCCAGCAGCTTCCTCGCTTGGCGGGAGGAATACAATGAGCAGTTCTTC
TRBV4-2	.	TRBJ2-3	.	CASSQDAPDTQYF	TGTGCCAGCAGCCAAGACGCCCCAGATACGCAGTATTTT
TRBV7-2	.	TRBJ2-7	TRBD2	CASTLGSSGTSEQYF	TGTGCCAGCACCTTAGGCTCTAGCGGGACGTCCGAGCAGTACTTC
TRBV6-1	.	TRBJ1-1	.	CASIKDSATEAFF	TGTGCCAGCATTAAAGACAGCGCCACTGAAGCTTTCTTT
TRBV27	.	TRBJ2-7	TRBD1	CASSPGQVVYEQYF	TGTGCCAGCAGTCCGGGACAGGTGGTCTACGAGCAGTACTTC
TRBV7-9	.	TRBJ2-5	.	CASSEPAGPLRETQYF	TGTGCCAGCAGCGAGCCCGCTGGGCCCCTCCGAGAGACCCAGTACTTC
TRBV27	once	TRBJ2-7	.	CASSLYSGPYEQYF	TGTGCCAGCAGTTTATATTCGGGGCCCTACGAGCAGTACTTC
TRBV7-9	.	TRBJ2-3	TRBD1	CASSPGTGGQYF	TGTGCCAGCAGCCCCGGGACAGGGGGACAGTATTTT